The present entry profiles one T cell receptor (beta chain) with its context. Its antigen is unknown. The V end lost 1 base, the J end lost 2 bases, and 11 bases lay between the germline ends. Germline CDR1 SEHNR, CDR2 FQNEAQ (reference sequence). CDR3 length equals 15 residues. Genomic DNA provided the template from which TCR beta VDJ and CDR3 profiles were obtained. One entry per CDR3 protein results from TCRdb running MiXCR on the reads. Counted here are 15,000 to 20,000 distinct CDR3 sequences, more than 30% occurring once; the ten biggest clones make up 86%. Selection for sequencing was limited to patients who had shown CD8+CD57+ cell expansion by flow cytometry. Each patient gave a blood sample that was collected before any therapy had been received. The data stem from a study of CD8+CD57+ T cells in acquired aplastic anemia. Study-wide results and caveats: The authors found lower diversity in patient CD8+CD57+ cells than in total CD4+ and CD8+ pools.

This TCR came from a human donor with aplastic anemia. The rearrangement links TRBV7-9 to TRBJ1-2; D not certain. Specimen: CD8+CD57+ T cells sorted from PBMCs. Stated subset: bead-enriched CD8+CD57+ effector memory T cells from SAA patients. In DNA, the CDR3 is TGTGCCAGCAGCTTAGGGGCAGGAGCAAACTATGGCTACACCTTC. Translating gives CASSLGAGANYGYTF.